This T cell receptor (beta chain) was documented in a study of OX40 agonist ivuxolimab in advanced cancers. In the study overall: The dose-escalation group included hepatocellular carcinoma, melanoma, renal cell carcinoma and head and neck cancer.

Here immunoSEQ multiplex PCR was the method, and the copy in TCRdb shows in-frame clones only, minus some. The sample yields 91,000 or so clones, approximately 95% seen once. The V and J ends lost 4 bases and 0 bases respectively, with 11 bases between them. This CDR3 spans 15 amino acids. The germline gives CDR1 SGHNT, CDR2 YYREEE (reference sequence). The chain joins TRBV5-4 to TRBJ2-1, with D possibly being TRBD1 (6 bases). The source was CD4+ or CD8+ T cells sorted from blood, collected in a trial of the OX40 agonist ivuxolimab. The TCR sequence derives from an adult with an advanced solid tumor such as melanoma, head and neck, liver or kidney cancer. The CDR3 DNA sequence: TGTGCCAGCAGCCACACAGGGAACTCCTACAATGAGCAGTTCTTC. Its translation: CASSHTGNSYNEQFF.